This T cell receptor (beta chain) was observed in a study of regulatory T cells in long-lasting Graves disease. Time point of the sample: newly diagnosed GD, antithyroid drugs for less than 3 months. PBMC-extracted RNA yielded the TCR library. Arm-PCR of CDR3 regions and iRepertoire HTBI primers were used to build TCR beta libraries. Each CDR3 protein is one row after TCRdb ran MiXCR on the multiplex PCR reads. The table has fewer than 650,000 distinct CDR3 sequences, under 20% seen once. J was trimmed by 10 bases and V by 1 base; bases with no gene match: 7. Germline assignment: CDR1 SGHAT and CDR2 FQNNGV. CDR3 length equals 14 residues. This clonotype was seen at least ten times. This sample also appeared in a second study, on T cells in Graves' hyperthyroidism and ophthalmopathy. That study adds: First-round RT-PCR of the TCR CDR3 relied on the HTBI primer set.

The chain uses TRBV11-2 and TRBJ2-1; 7 bases are shared with TRBD2. The sequenced sample was peripheral blood mononuclear cells (PBMCs), obtained at new diagnosis, from a patient treated with antithyroid drugs. This receptor was identified in a woman in her 30s with Graves disease. The CDR3 sequence: CASSLGSLREEQFF. The CDR3 DNA follows: TGTGCCAGCAGCTTAGGGTCCTTGCGGGAGGAGCAGTTCTTC.